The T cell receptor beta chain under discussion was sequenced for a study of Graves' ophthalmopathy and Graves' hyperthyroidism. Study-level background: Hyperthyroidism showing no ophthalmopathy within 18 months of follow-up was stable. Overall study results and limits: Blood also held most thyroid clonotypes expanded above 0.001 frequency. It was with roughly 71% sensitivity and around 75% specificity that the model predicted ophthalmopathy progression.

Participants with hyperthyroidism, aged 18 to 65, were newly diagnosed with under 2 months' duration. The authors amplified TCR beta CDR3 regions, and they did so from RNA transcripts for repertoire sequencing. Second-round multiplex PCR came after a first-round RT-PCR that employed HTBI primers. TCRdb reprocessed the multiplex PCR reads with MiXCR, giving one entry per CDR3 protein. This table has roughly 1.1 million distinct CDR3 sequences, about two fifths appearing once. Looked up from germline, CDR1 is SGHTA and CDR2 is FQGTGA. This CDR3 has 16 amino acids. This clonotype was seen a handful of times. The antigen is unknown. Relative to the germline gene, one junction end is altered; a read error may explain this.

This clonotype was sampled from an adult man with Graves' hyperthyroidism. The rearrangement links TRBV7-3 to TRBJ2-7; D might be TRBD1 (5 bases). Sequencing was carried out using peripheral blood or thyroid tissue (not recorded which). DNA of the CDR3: TGTGCCAGCAGCTTCTCGAAGGGGCGGAGCTCCTACGGGCAGTACTTC. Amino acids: CASSFSKGRSSYGQYF.